The 21 T cell receptor beta chains listed next were all sequenced from one sample in a study of shared clonotypes between healthy human individuals. Only in-frame clones appear in the TCRdb table, and some are missing; sequencing was by immunoSEQ multiplex PCR. The sample consists of approximately 620,000 clones, more than 95% of them appearing once. Sequenced material: naive CD4+ T cells sorted from blood. Subset reported: CD45RA+ positively selected. The receptors derive from a young woman in good health.

The chain is built from TRBV28 and TRBJ2-7; D call uncertain. Trimming stripped 7 bases from V and 0 bases from J, with 13 bases between. CDR3 length: 14 amino acids. Germline V gives CDR1 MDHEN, CDR2 SYDVKM. CDR3 protein: CASISYDASYEQYF. CDR3 in DNA: TGTGCCAGCATCAGTTATGACGCCTCCTACGAGCAGTACTTC.

The chain uses TRBV5-1 and TRBJ2-5; the match to TRBD2 covers 10 bases. There are 17 residues in the CDR3. The junction had 10 bases not matched to a gene; V was cut back by 3 bases and J by 2 bases. Germline loops: CDR1 SGHRS, CDR2 YFSETQ. The CDR3 DNA reads TGCGCCAGCAGCTGGATTTCTAGCGGGAGTAGGCAAGAGACCCAGTACTTC. This gives the protein CASSWISSGSRQETQYF. Based on the CDR3 plus reference TRBV5-1 and TRBJ2-5, the full variable domain is KAGVTQTPRYLIKTRGQQVTLSCSPISGHRSVSWYQQTPGQGLQFLFEYFSETQRNKGNFPGRFSGRQFSNSRSEMNVSTLELGDSALYLCASSWISSGSRQETQYFGPGTRLLVL.

The chain carries TRBV14 and TRBJ2-2; D uncertain. Trimming took 3 bases from V and 3 from J, leaving 5 bases between them. This CDR3 spans 13 amino acids. Per germline, CDR1 SGHDN and CDR2 FVKESK. The CDR3 reads CASSHLYTGELFF. In DNA form, the CDR3 reads TGTGCCAGCAGCCATCTTTACACCGGGGAGCTGTTTTTT.

The chain joins TRBV11-3 to TRBJ2-5, with no clear D. V gave up 5 bases and J gave up 1 base, with 8 bases separating them. CDR3 length: 13 residues. Germline V lookup: CDR1 SGHNT, CDR2 YENEEA. For the CDR3, the DNA is TGTGCCAGCAGCAACCGGGCCCAAGAGACCCAGTACTTC. Its translation: CASSNRAQETQYF. Full variable domain (outside the CDR3, taken from reference TRBV11-3 and TRBJ2-5): EAGVVQSPRYKIIEKKQPVAFWCNPISGHNTLYWYLQNLGQGPELLIRYENEEAVDDSQLPKDRFSAERLKGVDSTLKIQPAELGDSAVYLCASSNRAQETQYFGPGTRLLVL.

This clone was seen a single time. The rearrangement joins TRBV29-1 to TRBJ1-1; no clear D. Trimming took off 3 bases at V and 0 bases at J, with 5 bases between the two ends. Germline V gene sequence: CDR1 SQVTM, CDR2 ANQGSEA. The CDR3 has 12 residues. Written as DNA, the CDR3 is TGCAGCGTTGATGCGTTGAACACTGAAGCTTTCTTT. Its translation: CSVDALNTEAFF. Full variable domain (rest looked up from reference TRBV29-1 and TRBJ1-1): SAVISQKPSRDICQRGTSLTIQCQVDSQVTMMFWYRQQPGQSLTLIATANQGSEATYESGFVIDKFPISRPNLTFSTLTVSNMSPEDSSIYLCSVDALNTEAFFGQGTRLTVV.

Details on this clone: Other DNA sequences in the sample encode the same CDR3. The V and J genes are TRBV28 and TRBJ2-7; TRBD1 matches at 8 bases. There are 14 residues in the CDR3. In germline, CDR1 is MDHEN, CDR2 SYDVKM. Trimming at V came to 6 bases and at J to 2 bases, leaving 6 bases not matched to a gene. CDR3 DNA sequence: TGTGCCAGCAGCTCCGGGACAGGTGCCTACGAGCAGTACTTC. This sequence encodes CASSSGTGAYEQYF.

The chain combines TRBV28 with TRBJ1-2; 11 bases fit TRBD1. This CDR3 has 14 residues. From germline, CDR1 is MDHEN and CDR2 SYDVKM. The V segment lost 2 bases and the J segment 7 bases; nucleotides outside the gene matches: 3. Here the CDR3 DNA reads TGTGCCAGCAGTTTAGGACAGGGGGCCATTGGCTACACCTTC. This sequence encodes CASSLGQGAIGYTF.

The gene calls are TRBV28 and TRBJ1-1; D is ambiguous. Germline values: CDR1 MDHEN, CDR2 SYDVKM. The CDR3 runs to 15 residues. Deletions cut 6 bases from V and 0 bases from J, with 14 bases between. The CDR3 here is CASSQEPWVNTEAFF. CDR3 coding DNA: TGTGCCAGCAGCCAAGAGCCCTGGGTGAACACTGAAGCTTTCTTT.

This chain uses TRBV5-1 with TRBJ1-1, with D unresolved. CDR1 and CDR2 from the germline V gene are SGHRS and YFSETQ. V was pared by 5 bases and J by 8 bases, with 16 bases between. The CDR3 has 13 residues. DNA for the CDR3: TGCGCCAGCAGTGCGGGGTTTAACCTGGAAGCTTTCTTT. Encoded protein: CASSAGFNLEAFF.

The chain has TRBV2 and TRBJ1-2, with 7 bases fitting TRBD1. The V and J ends lost 6 bases and 2 bases, in that order; junction bases with no gene match: 6. Germline lookup yields CDR1 SNHLY and CDR2 FYNNEI. The CDR3 loop spans 14 amino acids. Here the CDR3 reads CASRTGFRNYGYTF. The DNA for the CDR3 is TGTGCCAGCAGGACAGGGTTTCGCAACTATGGCTACACCTTC.

CDR3 protein: CASSLSQGPNTDTQYF. The CDR3, as DNA: TGTGCCAGCAGTTTATCTCAGGGACCCAACACAGATACGCAGTATTTT. This chain joins TRBV28 and TRBJ2-3; D assignment may be TRBD1 or TRBD2 (5 bases each). This CDR3 region has 16 residues. V was clipped by 1 base and J by 2 bases, with 13 bases between them. Per the germline V gene, CDR1 is MDHEN and CDR2 is SYDVKM. The full variable domain, in which reference TRBV28 and TRBJ2-3 provide the parts outside the CDR3, is DVKVTQSSRYLVKRTGEKVFLECVQDMDHENMFWYRQDPGLGLRLIYFSYDVKMKEKGDIPEGYSVSREKKERFSLILESASTNQTSMYLCASSLSQGPNTDTQYFGPGTRLTVL.

The CDR3: CSVRGDSQETQYF. Here the CDR3 DNA reads TGCAGCGTGCGGGGGGACAGTCAAGAGACCCAGTACTTC. The chain has TRBV29-1 and TRBJ2-5; D is perhaps TRBD2 (8 bases). Trimming cost V 6 bases and J 2 bases, with 13 bases left between them. This CDR3 spans 13 amino acids. From germline, CDR1 is SQVTM and CDR2 ANQGSEA.

The rearrangement links TRBV27 to TRBJ2-4; D is ambiguous. The CDR3 totals 15 residues. Between the trimmed V and J ends, which lost 4 bases and 1 base, there was a span of 11 bases. Germline assignment: CDR1 MNHEY and CDR2 SMNVEV (reference sequence). The CDR3 DNA reads as TGTGCCAGCAGTTCAGTGGGCTTGGCCAAAAACATTCAGTACTTC. Protein sequence: CASSSVGLAKNIQYF.

The chain joins TRBV28 to TRBJ2-2; 8 bases agree with TRBD2. The CDR3 extends over 14 amino acids. From germline, CDR1 is MDHEN and CDR2 SYDVKM. The ends lost 7 bases at V and 5 bases at J; junction bases unmatched: 6. CDR3 in DNA: TGTGCCAGCATCGGCGTAGCGGGAACCGGGGAGCTGTTTTTT. Residues: CASIGVAGTGELFF.

The CDR3 DNA reads TGTGCCAGCAGCTCTCGACAGGGAGGAGCTTTCTTT. Translated: CASSSRQGGAFF. The genes are TRBV5-5 and TRBJ1-1, with 7 bases identical to TRBD1. Germline CDR1 is SGHKS and CDR2 is YYEKEE (reference sequence). CDR3 length equals 12 residues. The V and J ends lost 3 bases and 10 bases, in that order; junction bases with no gene match: 6.

The chain joins TRBV28 to TRBJ1-1; D uncertain. Germline V lookup: CDR1 MDHEN, CDR2 SYDVKM. V shed 8 bases and J shed 0 bases, with 10 bases lying between them. This CDR3 is built from 13 residues. The DNA for the CDR3 is TGTGCCAGCGGTTACCCTGTGAACACTGAAGCTTTCTTT. Its translation: CASGYPVNTEAFF.

This clone was counted once. This sequence joins TRBV7-2 and TRBJ2-2; tentatively, D is TRBD2 (5 bases). With 0 bases removed from V and 4 bases from J, the gap between germline ends came to 18 bases. The germline V gene encodes CDR1 SGHTA and CDR2 FQGNSA. The CDR3 extends over 18 amino acids. The CDR3 bases are TGTGCCAGCAGCTTAGCGTCTAGCCTCTTCGCGGGCACCGGGGAGCTGTTTTTT. Translated: CASSLASSLFAGTGELFF.

Here the CDR3 reads CAWSVSSGPTSSYNEQFF. DNA for the CDR3: TGTGCCTGGAGTGTGTCTAGCGGCCCTACTAGCTCCTACAATGAGCAGTTCTTC. The chain is built from TRBV30 and TRBJ2-1, with 7 bases fitting TRBD2. The CDR3 is 18 amino acids. V lost 0 bases to trimming and J lost 0 bases; unmatched junction nucleotides: 11. Germline values: CDR1 GTSNPN, CDR2 SVGIG (reference sequence).

This chain's CDR3 is CASTTSPYYGYTF. CDR3 coding DNA: TGTGCCAGCACTACGTCCCCCTACTATGGCTACACCTTC. The V gene is TRBV28, the J gene TRBJ1-2, with D unclear. Per the germline V gene, CDR1 is MDHEN and CDR2 is SYDVKM. Trimming cost V 7 bases and J 3 bases, with 12 bases left between them. The length of the CDR3 is 13 residues.

With regard to this clone: Relative to the germline gene, one junction end is altered; a read error may explain this. The chain has TRBV9 and TRBJ2-7; 7 bases map to TRBD1. The CDR3 is 16 residues long. CDR1 SGDLS and CDR2 YYNGEE come from the germline V gene. In DNA form, the CDR3 reads TGTGCCAGCAGCACAGGGACAGCATCGATCCCCTACCAGCAGTACTTC. It translates to CASSTGTASIPYQQYF. The variable domain in full, completed from reference TRBV9 and TRBJ2-7, reads DSGVTQTPKHLITATGQRVTLRCSPRSGDLSVYWYQQSLDQGLQFLIQYYNGEERAKGNILERFSAQQFPDLHSELNLSSLELGDSALYFCASSTGTASIPYQQYFGPGTRLTVT.

The V call is TRBV2, the J call TRBJ2-5; 7 bases agree with TRBD1. The CDR3 is made up of 13 amino acids. CDR1 and CDR2 (germline): SNHLY, FYNNEI. J was trimmed by 2 bases and V by 5 bases; bases with no gene match: 2. The CDR3 spells CASSRQGQETQYF. The DNA of the CDR3 is TGTGCCAGCAGTAGACAGGGACAAGAGACCCAGTACTTC.